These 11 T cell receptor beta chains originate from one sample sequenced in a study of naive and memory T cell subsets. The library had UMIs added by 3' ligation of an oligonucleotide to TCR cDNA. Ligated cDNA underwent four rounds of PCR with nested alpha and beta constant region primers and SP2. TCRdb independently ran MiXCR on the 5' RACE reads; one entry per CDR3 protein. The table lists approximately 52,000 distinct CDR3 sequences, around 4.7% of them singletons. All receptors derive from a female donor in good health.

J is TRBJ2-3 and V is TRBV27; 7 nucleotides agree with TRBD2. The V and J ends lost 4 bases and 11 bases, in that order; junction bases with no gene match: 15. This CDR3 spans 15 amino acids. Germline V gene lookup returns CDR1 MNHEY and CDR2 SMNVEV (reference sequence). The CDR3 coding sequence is TGTGCCAGCAGTTCCGCGGGAGCTCCACAGATACGGCAGTATTTT. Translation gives CASSSAGAPQIRQYF.

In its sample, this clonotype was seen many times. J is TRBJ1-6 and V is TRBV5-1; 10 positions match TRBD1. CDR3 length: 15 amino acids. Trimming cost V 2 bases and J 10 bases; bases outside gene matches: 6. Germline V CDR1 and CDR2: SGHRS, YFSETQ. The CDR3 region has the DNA TGCGCCAGCAGCTTAGACAGGGGGCGAGGCTCACCCCTCCACTTT. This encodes CASSLDRGRGSPLHF.

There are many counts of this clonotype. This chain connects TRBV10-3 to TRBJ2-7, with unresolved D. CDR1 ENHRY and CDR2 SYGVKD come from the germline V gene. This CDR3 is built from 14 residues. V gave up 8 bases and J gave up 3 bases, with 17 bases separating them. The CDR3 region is CAISPGPNLYEQYF. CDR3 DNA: TGTGCCATCTCACCTGGTCCAAACCTCTACGAGCAGTACTTC.

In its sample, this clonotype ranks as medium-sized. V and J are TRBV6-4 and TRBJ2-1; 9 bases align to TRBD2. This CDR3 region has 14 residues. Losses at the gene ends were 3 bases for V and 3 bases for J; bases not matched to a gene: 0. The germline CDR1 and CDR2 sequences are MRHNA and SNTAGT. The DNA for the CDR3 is TGTGCCAGCAGTGAGCGGGAGGGCTACAATGAGCAGTTCTTC. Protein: CASSEREGYNEQFF.

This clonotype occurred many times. The CDR3: CASTPELRAGISTDTQYF. Here the CDR3 DNA reads TGTGCCAGCACCCCCGAACTCCGAGCGGGAATTAGCACAGATACGCAGTATTTT. V gene TRBV3-1 combines with J gene TRBJ2-3; 7 bases are shared with TRBD2. V lost 7 bases to trimming and J lost 0 bases; unmatched junction nucleotides: 16. The CDR3 has 18 residues. CDR1 is LGHDT and CDR2 is YNNKEL in the germline V gene (reference sequence).

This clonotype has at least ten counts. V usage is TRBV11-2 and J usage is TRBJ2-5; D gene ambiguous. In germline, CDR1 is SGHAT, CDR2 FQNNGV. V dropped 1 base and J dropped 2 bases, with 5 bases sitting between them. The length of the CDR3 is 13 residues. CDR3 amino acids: CASSLALQETQYF. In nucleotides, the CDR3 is TGTGCCAGCAGCTTAGCCTTACAAGAGACCCAGTACTTC.

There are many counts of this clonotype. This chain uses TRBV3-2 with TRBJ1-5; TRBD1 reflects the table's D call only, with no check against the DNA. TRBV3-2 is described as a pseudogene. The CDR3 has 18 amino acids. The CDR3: CASSHPGTALYSNQPQHF. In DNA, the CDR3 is TGTGCCAGCAGCCACCCCGGGACAGCTTTATATAGCAATCAGCCCCAGCATTTT.

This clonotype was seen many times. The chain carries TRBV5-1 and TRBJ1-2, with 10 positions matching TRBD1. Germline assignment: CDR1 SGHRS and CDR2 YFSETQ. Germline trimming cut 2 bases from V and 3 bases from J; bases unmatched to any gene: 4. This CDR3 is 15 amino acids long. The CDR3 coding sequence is TGCGCCAGCAGCTTCCCGGACAGGGGGGACTATGGCTACACCTTC. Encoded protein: CASSFPDRGDYGYTF.

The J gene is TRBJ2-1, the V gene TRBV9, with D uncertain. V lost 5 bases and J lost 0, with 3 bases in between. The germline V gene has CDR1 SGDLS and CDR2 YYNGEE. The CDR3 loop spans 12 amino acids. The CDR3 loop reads CASRASYNEQFF. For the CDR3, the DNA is TGTGCCAGCAGGGCCTCCTACAATGAGCAGTTCTTC.

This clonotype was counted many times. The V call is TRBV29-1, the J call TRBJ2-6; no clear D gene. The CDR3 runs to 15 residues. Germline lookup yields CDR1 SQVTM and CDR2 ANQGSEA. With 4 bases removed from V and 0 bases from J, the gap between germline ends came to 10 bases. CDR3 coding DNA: TGCAGCGTTGGGATGGGTGCCTCTGGGGCCAACGTCCTGACTTTC. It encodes CSVGMGASGANVLTF.

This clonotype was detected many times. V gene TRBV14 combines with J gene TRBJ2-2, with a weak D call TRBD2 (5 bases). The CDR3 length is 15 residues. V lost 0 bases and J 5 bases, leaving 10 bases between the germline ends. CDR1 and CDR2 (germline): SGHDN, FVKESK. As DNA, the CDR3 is TGTGCCAGCAGCCAAGATGAAACGGGAACCGGGGAGCTGTTTTTT. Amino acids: CASSQDETGTGELFF.